The 8 T cell receptor beta chains presented below share a single source sample, sequenced in a study of blood T cell repertoires in COVID-19. Profiling relied on immunoSEQ multiplex PCR, and the TCRdb table lists in-frame clones only, not all of them. The sample records about 300,000 clones, roughly nine tenths being singletons. Material for sequencing was PBMCs or T cells enriched from blood (not recorded which). Receptors were obtained from a woman younger than 45 who had recovered from COVID-19.

This rearrangement joins TRBV19 to TRBJ1-3; possible D gene TRBD1, 6 bases. This CDR3 region has 15 residues. CDR1 is LNHDA and CDR2 is SQIVND in the germline V gene (reference sequence). The V and J ends lost 8 bases and 1 base respectively, with 15 bases between them. In nucleotides, the CDR3 is TGTGCCAGTTCTCCCCGGACAGTTTCTGGAAACACCATATATTTT. Its translation is CASSPRTVSGNTIYF.

The chain combines TRBV5-1 with TRBJ1-5, with 11 bases that match TRBD1. V lost 1 base to trimming and J lost 7 bases; unmatched junction nucleotides: 7. CDR1 is SGHRS and CDR2 is YFSETQ in the germline V gene. This CDR3 has 16 residues. In DNA form, the CDR3 reads TGCGCCAGCAGCTTGTATCCGGGACAGGGGGACCAGCCCCAGCATTTT. Amino acids: CASSLYPGQGDQPQHF.

This chain uses TRBV19 with TRBJ2-4; 7 nucleotides align to TRBD1. The J segment lost 5 bases and the V segment lost 10 bases, leaving 14 bases of the junction unmatched. The CDR3 is made up of 15 amino acids. The germline V gene encodes CDR1 LNHDA and CDR2 SQIVND (reference sequence). DNA of the CDR3: TGTGCCACCACAAAATGGGACAGCCGGGAAAACATTCAGTACTTC. This translates into CATTKWDSRENIQYF.

V gene TRBV30 combines with J gene TRBJ1-2; 10 bases are a match to TRBD1. The CDR3 has 16 residues. Germline V lookup: CDR1 GTSNPN, CDR2 SVGIG (reference sequence). With V trimmed by 2 bases and J by 7 bases, 13 bases remained unmatched. CDR3 amino acids: CAWSRPGTGVSSGYTF. CDR3 coding DNA: TGTGCCTGGAGTCGACCAGGGACAGGGGTCTCTAGTGGCTACACCTTC.

DNA of the CDR3: TGCAGCGTTGGGGGCGGGAGCTCCTACGAGCAGTACTTC. Protein sequence: CSVGGGSSYEQYF. V and J are TRBV29-1 and TRBJ2-7, with 7 bases matching TRBD2. This CDR3 has 13 residues. Losses at the gene ends were 4 bases for V and 0 bases for J; bases not matched to a gene: 3. Germline CDR1 SQVTM, CDR2 ANQGSEA.

The J gene is TRBJ1-2, the V gene TRBV29-1, with D perhaps TRBD1 (5 bases). This CDR3 has 12 amino acids. The V end lost 2 bases, the J end lost 3 bases, and 7 bases lay between the germline ends. The V gene's germline CDR1 is SQVTM and CDR2 ANQGSEA. The CDR3 here is CSVEPRDYGYTF. In nucleotides, the CDR3 is TGCAGCGTTGAACCCAGGGACTATGGCTACACCTTC.

The chain employs TRBV9 and TRBJ1-6; possible D gene TRBD1, 6 bases. The length of the CDR3 is 14 residues. CDR1 and CDR2 (germline): SGDLS, YYNGEE. V was pared by 3 bases and J by 10 bases, with 14 bases between. The CDR3 sequence: CASSATGEFSPLHF. CDR3 bases: TGTGCCAGCAGCGCGACAGGCGAATTCTCACCCCTCCACTTT.

The chain links TRBV5-4 to TRBJ2-3, with 7 positions matching TRBD1. CDR3 length: 14 residues. Germline-derived CDR1 and CDR2 are SGHNT and YYREEE (reference sequence). V was clipped by 5 bases and J by 3 bases; unmatched bases: 6. CDR3 nucleotides: TGTGCCAGCAGGAGGGACAGAGGGACAGATACGCAGTATTTT. The encoded protein is CASRRDRGTDTQYF. Together with reference TRBV5-4 and TRBJ2-3, the CDR3 gives the full variable domain: ETGVTQSPTHLIKTRGQQVTLRCSSQSGHNTVSWYQQALGQGPQFIFQYYREEENGRGNFPPRFSGLQFPNYSSELNVNALELDDSALYLCASRRDRGTDTQYFGPGTRLTVL.